Below are 15 T cell receptor beta chains sequenced from a single sample in a study of cytomegalovirus exposure and HLA in healthy donors. With 60 Vbeta and 13 Jbeta primers, the PCR was carried out. Method: immunoSEQ multiplex PCR; TCRdb's copy keeps in-frame clones and lacks some. This table has 95,000 to 150,000 clones, around 70% appearing once. The material sequenced was PBMCs. The receptors were gathered from a middle-aged woman in good health and CMV-seronegative.

CDR3 in DNA: TGTGCCAGCAGCGGCGCCGGGAGGGGTTATGGCTACACCTTC. Its translation: CASSGAGRGYGYTF. The chain links TRBV9 to TRBJ1-2, with TRBD1 as a possible D gene (5 bases). This CDR3 contains 14 residues. V gave up 3 bases and J gave up 5 bases, with 14 bases separating them. The germline gives CDR1 SGDLS, CDR2 YYNGEE. Full variable domain (outside the CDR3, taken from reference TRBV9 and TRBJ1-2): DSGVTQTPKHLITATGQRVTLRCSPRSGDLSVYWYQQSLDQGLQFLIQYYNGEERAKGNILERFSAQQFPDLHSELNLSSLELGDSALYFCASSGAGRGYGYTFGSGTRLTVV.

In this sample, this clone turned up once. The rearrangement uses TRBV5-4 and TRBJ2-7; tentative D call: TRBD2 (5 bases). V was clipped by 4 bases and J by 6 bases, with 23 bases between them. Germline V gene sequence: CDR1 SGHNT, CDR2 YYREEE (reference sequence). This CDR3 has 16 residues. The CDR3 coding sequence is TGTGCCAGCAGCCCGGCGGAGGTGGGTGGGGTGGTCGAGCAGTACTTC. Residues: CASSPAEVGGVVEQYF.

This chain connects TRBV27 to TRBJ2-6; the D gene is possibly TRBD1 (6 bases). There are 17 residues in the CDR3. V shed 7 bases and J shed 1 base, with 17 bases lying between them. Per the germline V gene, CDR1 is MNHEY and CDR2 is SMNVEV (reference sequence). CDR3 residues: CASTLWARGSGANVLTF. CDR3 nucleotides: TGTGCCAGCACCTTATGGGCCAGGGGATCTGGGGCCAACGTCCTGACTTTC. Looking up the rest from reference TRBV27 and TRBJ2-6 gives the full variable domain: EAQVTQNPRYLITVTGKKLTVTCSQNMNHEYMSWYRQDPGLGLRQIYYSMNVEVTDKGDVPEGYKVSRKEKRNFPLILESPSPNQTSLYFCASTLWARGSGANVLTFGAGSRLTVL.

The chain links TRBV7-2 to TRBJ1-4, with a weak D call TRBD1 (5 bases). This CDR3 comprises 17 residues. Trimming shortened V by 6 bases and J by 8 bases, and 25 bases separated the two germline ends. The germline V gene has CDR1 SGHTA and CDR2 FQGNSA. The CDR3 spells CASSSWPPSGGREKLFF. In DNA form, the CDR3 reads TGTGCCAGCAGTTCTTGGCCGCCCAGCGGGGGGAGGGAAAAACTGTTTTTT.

A single count supports this clone. The rearrangement uses TRBV9 and TRBJ1-1; D may be TRBD1 (5 bases). The length of the CDR3 is 15 residues. Trimming removed 0 bases from V and 5 bases from J, with 14 bases in between. Per germline, CDR1 SGDLS and CDR2 YYNGEE. CDR3 DNA sequence: TGTGCCAGCAGCGTAGTGGCGGGGGAAAGGACTGAAGCTTTCTTT. The encoded protein is CASSVVAGERTEAFF.

The chain joins TRBV11-3 to TRBJ1-1, with 7 bases aligning to TRBD1. Germline CDR1 and CDR2: SGHNT and YENEEA. This CDR3 comprises 13 residues. The junction had 7 bases not matched to a gene; V was cut back by 5 bases and J by 7 bases. CDR3 sequence: CASSPTGSVEAFF. The CDR3 DNA reads TGTGCCAGCAGCCCGACAGGGTCTGTTGAAGCTTTCTTT.

The gene calls are TRBV5-6 and TRBJ1-3, with a tentative D call TRBD1 (6 bases). The ends were cut back, 2 bases at V and 1 base at J, with 19 bases in the middle. There are 18 residues in the CDR3. CDR1 is SGHDT and CDR2 is YYEEEE in the germline V gene. CDR3 protein: CASSFGRDIRGSGNTIYF. The CDR3 nucleotides are TGTGCCAGCAGCTTCGGACGGGACATCCGCGGATCTGGAAACACCATATATTTT.

This sequence joins TRBV2 and TRBJ2-3; 11 positions agree with TRBD2. Germline CDR1 and CDR2: SNHLY and FYNNEI. The CDR3 covers 19 residues. The ends lost 7 bases at V and 4 bases at J; junction bases unmatched: 19. The CDR3, as DNA: TGTGCCAGCATTGGAACGGCTAGCGGGGGGTCTAGGATTTCAGATACGCAGTATTTT. Its translation: CASIGTASGGSRISDTQYF.

The V call is TRBV13, the J call TRBJ1-2, with D unresolved. The germline V gene has CDR1 PRHDT and CDR2 FYEKMQ (reference sequence). There are 14 residues in the CDR3. Trimming cost V 0 bases and J 6 bases, with 11 bases left between them. The CDR3, as DNA: TGTGCCAGCAGCTTAGGTACAGCGGTTGATGGCTACACCTTC. This sequence encodes CASSLGTAVDGYTF.

This chain connects TRBV11-2 to TRBJ2-5, with D uncertain. V lost 3 bases, J lost 4 bases, and 9 bases lay in between. The CDR3 totals 13 residues. The germline V gene has CDR1 SGHAT and CDR2 FQNNGV. Here the CDR3 reads CASSLRSRETQYF. As DNA, the CDR3 is TGTGCCAGCAGCTTGAGGTCGAGAGAGACCCAGTACTTC.

This clone has just a few counts. The chain combines TRBV30 with TRBJ1-2, with D possibly matching TRBD1 (5 bases). This CDR3 has 15 residues. Germline assignment: CDR1 GTSNPN and CDR2 SVGIG (reference sequence). V gave up 3 bases and J gave up 3 bases, with 17 bases separating them. The CDR3 nucleotides read TGTGCCTGGAGCGACTTCGGGGGTCGGGACTATGGCTACACCTTC. This codes for CAWSDFGGRDYGYTF.

The chain recombines TRBV19 with TRBJ2-7; TRBD1 agrees at 9 bases. Germline CDR1 and CDR2: LNHDA and SQIVND (reference sequence). The CDR3 spans 14 residues. V shed 6 bases, J shed 6 bases, and the junction held 9 bases outside the gene matches. The CDR3 DNA reads TGTGCCAGTAGAGCGGGACAGGGTTTATTCGAGCAGTACTTC. Its translation: CASRAGQGLFEQYF.

On this clone itself: Other DNA sequences within the sample encode an identical CDR3. This chain uses TRBV9 with TRBJ1-5, with TRBD1 identical over 7 bases. The germline gives CDR1 SGDLS, CDR2 YYNGEE. Trimming cost V 1 base and J 5 bases; bases outside gene matches: 0. CDR3 length equals 13 residues. CDR3 protein: CASSVQGDQPQHF. DNA of the CDR3: TGTGCCAGCAGCGTACAGGGGGATCAGCCCCAGCATTTT.

The V call is TRBV5-4, the J call TRBJ2-2; the match to TRBD2 covers 9 bases. This CDR3 region has 16 residues. V trimming: 4 bases; J trimming: 5 bases; junction bases outside the gene matches: 9. Germline CDR1 reads SGHNT; CDR2 reads YYREEE (reference sequence). Here the CDR3 DNA reads TGTGCCAGCAGCAACGATTTAGCGGGAGCGACCGGGGAGCTGTTTTTT. As protein: CASSNDLAGATGELFF.

The rearrangement joins TRBV7-2 to TRBJ1-4; D may be TRBD1 (5 bases). The germline V gene encodes CDR1 SGHTA and CDR2 FQGNSA. Trimming pared 1 base from V and 6 bases from J, leaving 9 bases between. This CDR3 is 14 amino acids long. CDR3 DNA sequence: TGTGCCAGCAGCTTAGGCGGAGGGGATGAAAAACTGTTTTTT. Translating gives CASSLGGGDEKLFF. Using reference TRBV7-2 and TRBJ1-4 for the parts outside the CDR3, the full variable domain is GAGVSQSPSNKVTEKGKDVELRCDPISGHTALYWYRQSLGQGLEFLIYFQGNSAPDKSGLPSDRFSAERTGGSVSTLTIQRTQQEDSAVYLCASSLGGGDEKLFFGSGTQLSVL.